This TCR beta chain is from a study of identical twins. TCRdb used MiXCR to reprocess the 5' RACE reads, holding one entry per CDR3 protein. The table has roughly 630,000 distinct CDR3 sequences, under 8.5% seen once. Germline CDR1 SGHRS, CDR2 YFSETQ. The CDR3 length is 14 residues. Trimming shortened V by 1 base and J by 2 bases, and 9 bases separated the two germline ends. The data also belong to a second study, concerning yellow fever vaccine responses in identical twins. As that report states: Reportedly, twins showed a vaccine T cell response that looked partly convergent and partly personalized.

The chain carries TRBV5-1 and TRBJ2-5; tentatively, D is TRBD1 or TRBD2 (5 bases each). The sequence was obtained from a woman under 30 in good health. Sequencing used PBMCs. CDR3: CASSLWGRQETQYF. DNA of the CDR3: TGCGCCAGCAGCTTGTGGGGACGACAAGAGACCCAGTACTTC.